Listed below are T cell receptor beta chains from one sample, sequenced in a study of blood T cell repertoires in COVID-19. Generated by immunoSEQ multiplex PCR, the TCRdb table keeps only in-frame clones and is missing some. The table includes 250,000 to 400,000 clones, 85% detected once. What was sequenced was PBMCs or T cells enriched from blood (not recorded which). The receptors were gathered from a woman in her thirties who had been exposed to COVID-19. CDR3s include the opening cysteine and the closing phenylalanine or tryptophan. Fields, in order: J gene, D gene, clone size, V gene, CDR3 protein, CDR3 DNA. A D gene is named only where the DNA matches it firmly. Size values are once, few and many counts, or a class for expanded clones, and some rows have none.

J gene: TRBJ2-7
D gene: TRBD2
clone size: once
V gene: TRBV6-5
CDR3 protein: CASGQREGLHEQYF
CDR3 DNA: TGTGCCAGCGGTCAGCGGGAGGGCCTCCACGAGCAGTACTTC

J gene: TRBJ2-7
D gene: .
clone size: .
V gene: TRBV20-1
CDR3 protein: CSASSGSTYEQYF
CDR3 DNA: TGCAGTGCTAGTTCCGGGTCCACATACGAGCAGTACTTC

J gene: TRBJ2-1
D gene: .
clone size: few
V gene: TRBV14
CDR3 protein: CASSQKGINYRDSYNEQFF
CDR3 DNA: TGTGCCAGCAGCCAAAAGGGGATTAATTACAGGGACTCCTACAATGAGCAGTTCTTC

J gene: TRBJ2-1
D gene: .
clone size: .
V gene: TRBV12-3/TRBV12-4
CDR3 protein: CASSLNVDEQFF
CDR3 DNA: TGTGCCAGCAGTTTAAATGTCGATGAGCAGTTCTTC

J gene: TRBJ2-4
D gene: .
clone size: .
V gene: TRBV12-3/TRBV12-4
CDR3 protein: CASSSQGFAIQYF
CDR3 DNA: TGTGCCAGCAGTTCCCAGGGATTCGCCATTCAGTACTTC

J gene: TRBJ1-2
D gene: .
clone size: .
V gene: TRBV7-2
CDR3 protein: CASSLGARYGYTF
CDR3 DNA: TGTGCCAGCAGCTTAGGGGCCCGGTATGGCTACACCTTC

J gene: TRBJ1-2
D gene: .
clone size: few
V gene: TRBV7-9
CDR3 protein: CASSLESTRVYGYTF
CDR3 DNA: TGTGCCAGCAGCTTAGAGTCCACGCGGGTCTATGGCTACACCTTC

J gene: TRBJ1-2
D gene: .
clone size: .
V gene: TRBV5-8
CDR3 protein: CASSPSRGGGYTF
CDR3 DNA: TGTGCCAGCAGCCCGAGCAGGGGTGGAGGCTACACCTTC

J gene: TRBJ2-7
D gene: .
clone size: .
V gene: TRBV12-3/TRBV12-4
CDR3 protein: CASSFRVPYEQYF
CDR3 DNA: TGTGCCAGCAGTTTCAGGGTTCCCTACGAGCAGTACTTC

J gene: TRBJ2-7
D gene: .
clone size: .
V gene: TRBV12-3/TRBV12-4
CDR3 protein: CASSLSHEQYF
CDR3 DNA: TGTGCCAGCAGCCTCTCCCACGAGCAGTACTTC

J gene: TRBJ2-1
D gene: TRBD1
clone size: .
V gene: TRBV7-3
CDR3 protein: CASSSPDRGDPNEQFF
CDR3 DNA: TGTGCCAGCAGCTCGCCGGACAGGGGAGACCCCAATGAGCAGTTCTTC